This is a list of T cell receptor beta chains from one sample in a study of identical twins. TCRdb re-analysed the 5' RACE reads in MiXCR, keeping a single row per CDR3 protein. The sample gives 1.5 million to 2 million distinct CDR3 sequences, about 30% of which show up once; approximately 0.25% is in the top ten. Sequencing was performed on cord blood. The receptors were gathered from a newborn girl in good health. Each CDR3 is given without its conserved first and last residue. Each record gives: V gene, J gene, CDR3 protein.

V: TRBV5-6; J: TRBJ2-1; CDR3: ASSNTGAYNEQF
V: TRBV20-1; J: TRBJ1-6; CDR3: SAREEYRGLNSPLH
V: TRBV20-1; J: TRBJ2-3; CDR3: SGSGGAGDTRY
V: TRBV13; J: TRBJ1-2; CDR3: ASSLRAIYGYT
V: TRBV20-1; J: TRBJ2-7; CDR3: SASPTLYEQY
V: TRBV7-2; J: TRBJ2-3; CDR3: ASSLLSAGGTDTQY
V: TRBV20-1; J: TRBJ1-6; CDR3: SARDRRVAPLH
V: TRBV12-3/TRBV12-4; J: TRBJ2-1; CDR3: ASSFKRQGSNEQF
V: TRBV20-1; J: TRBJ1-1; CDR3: SDRGTVNTEAF
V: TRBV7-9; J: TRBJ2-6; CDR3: ASSLLKTGANVLT
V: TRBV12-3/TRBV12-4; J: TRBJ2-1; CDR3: ASSSLRTSGHEQF
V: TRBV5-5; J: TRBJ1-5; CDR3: ASSRMGGSNQPQH
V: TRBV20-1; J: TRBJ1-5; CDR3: SALDSDSNQPQH
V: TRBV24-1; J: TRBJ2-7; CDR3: ATSNSLGWLGIYNEQY
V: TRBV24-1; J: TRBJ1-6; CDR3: ATRRDTPLH
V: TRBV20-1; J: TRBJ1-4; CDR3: SGSWGTVEKLF
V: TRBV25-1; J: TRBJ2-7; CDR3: ASSDGLASRDEQY
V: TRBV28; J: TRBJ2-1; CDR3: ASSLWASGRAGNEQF
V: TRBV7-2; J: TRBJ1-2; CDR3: ASSHRQANYGYT
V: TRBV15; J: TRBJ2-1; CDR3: ATSSSRVNEQF
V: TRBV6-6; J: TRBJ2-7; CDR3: ASSYSATARTYEQY
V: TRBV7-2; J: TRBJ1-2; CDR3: ASSLEASAFNYGYT
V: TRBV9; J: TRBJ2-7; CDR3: ASSPPRGIEQY
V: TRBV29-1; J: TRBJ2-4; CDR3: SVRGEAMY
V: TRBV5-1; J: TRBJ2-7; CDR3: ASSLDDYRYEQY
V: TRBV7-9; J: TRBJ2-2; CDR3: ASSLADLGELF
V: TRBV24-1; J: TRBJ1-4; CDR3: ATSDFEDKNEKLF
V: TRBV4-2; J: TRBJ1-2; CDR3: ASSPDSYGYA
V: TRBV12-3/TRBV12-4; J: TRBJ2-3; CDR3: ASSFASGSVDTQY
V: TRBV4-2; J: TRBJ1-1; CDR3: ASSQDKGVYFEAF
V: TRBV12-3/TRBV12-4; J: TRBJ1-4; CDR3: ASSQLTGTNEKLF
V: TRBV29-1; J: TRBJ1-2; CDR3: SVEPGQGANYGYT
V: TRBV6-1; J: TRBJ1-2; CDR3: ASSDGTDT
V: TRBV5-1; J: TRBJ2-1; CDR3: ASRYRTDNEQF
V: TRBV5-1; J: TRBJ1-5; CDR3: ASSPTAGGQPQH
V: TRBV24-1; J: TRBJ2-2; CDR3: ATSDYPSGIRTGELF
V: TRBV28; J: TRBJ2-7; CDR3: ASSLPEQKEQY